The 3 T cell receptor beta chains presented below share a single source sample, sequenced in a study of T-cell reconstitution after alpha-beta-depleted transplantation in children. Unique molecular identifiers were incorporated when the TCRbeta library was constructed. TCRdb fed the PCR reads into MiXCR, producing one record per CDR3 protein. Among approximately 650,000 distinct CDR3 sequences listed, around 13% were seen once. The sample consisted of PBMCs, taken before TCRalphabeta/CD19-depleted stem cell transplant. These receptors were collected from a girl aged 2 to 10 with congenital amegakaryocytic thrombocytopenia, due to receive a stem cell transplant.

The CDR3 loop is CSVERYTYNEQFF. The CDR3 DNA sequence: TGCAGCGTTGAACGATATACCTACAATGAGCAGTTCTTC. This chain joins TRBV29-1 and TRBJ2-1, with unresolved D. Germline V CDR1 and CDR2: SQVTM, ANQGSEA. The CDR3 length is 13 residues. Trimming took 2 bases from V and 2 from J, leaving 7 bases between them.

A note on this clonotype: With a much larger clone just one base away, this may be a read error. V is TRBV7-8 and J is TRBJ1-5; the match to TRBD1 covers 7 bases. CDR3 length: 16 amino acids. Germline values: CDR1 SGHVS, CDR2 FQNEAQ. The CDR3: CASSPGTDYSKQPQHF. The CDR3 DNA reads as TGTGCCAGCAGCCCGGGGACAGATTATAGCAAACAGCCCCAGCATTTT.

The J gene is TRBJ2-1, the V gene TRBV2, with a tentative D call TRBD2 (5 bases). Trimming shortened V by 3 bases and J by 12 bases, and 21 bases separated the two germline ends. Germline values: CDR1 SNHLY, CDR2 FYNNEI. The CDR3 is made up of 15 amino acids. In DNA, the CDR3 is TGTGCCAGCAGTGACGGGCTAGCTAAGGTGGGTCGGCAGTTCTTC. Residues: CASSDGLAKVGRQFF.